The next 27 T cell receptor beta chains were all read from a single sample in a study of response to subunit inactivated influenza vaccine. One entry per CDR3 protein, called by TCRdb with MiXCR from the RT-PCR reads. The sample holds 450,000 to 600,000 distinct CDR3 sequences; about 15% are singletons and the top ten take less than 4%. Sequenced here: CD4+ T cells sorted from PBMCs, sampled roughly 24 months after vaccination. The origin of the receptors is a man between 50 and 70 years old who received an inactivated influenza vaccine.

The gene calls are TRBV2 and TRBJ2-7; 8 nucleotides agree with TRBD2. V shed 6 bases and J 4 bases; nucleotides not matched to a gene: 8. The CDR3 has 14 residues. The germline V gene has CDR1 SNHLY and CDR2 FYNNEI. CDR3 bases: TGTGCCAGCAGAGCCGGGGGGGATTTTTACGAGCAGTACTTC. Residues: CASRAGGDFYEQYF.

This clonotype was seen a handful of times. Given a much more abundant clone one base away, this may be a read error. The chain joins TRBV20-1 to TRBJ1-5; D remains unclear. Germline CDR1 DFQATT, CDR2 SNEGSKA (reference sequence). Deletions cut 3 bases from V and 1 base from J, with 10 bases between. CDR3 length: 14 amino acids. The CDR3 DNA sequence: TGCAGTGCTAGGAAACACAGCAGCAATCAGCCCCAGCATTTT. This sequence encodes CSARKHSSNQPQHF.

This clonotype was detected only a few times. J is TRBJ2-3 and V is TRBV20-1, with 10 nucleotides matching TRBD2. Trimming took 5 bases from V and 1 from J; bases not matched to a gene: 12. CDR3 length: 17 residues. Looked up from germline, CDR1 is DFQATT and CDR2 is SNEGSKA (reference sequence). The CDR3 loop is CSAPASGRAGGTDTQYF. The CDR3 DNA sequence: TGCAGTGCTCCCGCCAGCGGGAGGGCCGGGGGCACAGATACGCAGTATTTT.

The rearrangement uses TRBV4-3 and TRBJ1-2; a weak D match, TRBD1 (6 bases). Germline values: CDR1 LGHNA, CDR2 YSLEER. The CDR3 runs 16 residues. With 0 bases removed from V and 8 bases from J, the gap between germline ends came to 19 bases. As DNA, the CDR3 is TGCGCCAGCAGCCAAGAGCCCGGGGGGCCGGCTTGGGGCTACACCTTC. It is translated as CASSQEPGGPAWGYTF.

This clonotype was observed a handful of times. The chain couples TRBV3-1 to TRBJ2-5; D gene unclear. The CDR3 covers 15 residues. The germline V and J ends were trimmed by 0 bases and 7 bases, with 15 bases remaining between them. Looked up from germline, CDR1 is LGHDT and CDR2 is YNNKEL (reference sequence). The CDR3 DNA is TGTGCCAGCAGCCAAGATAGGCCTAAACAGAGGACCCAGTACTTC. Its protein product is CASSQDRPKQRTQYF.

The rearrangement links TRBV4-2 to TRBJ2-1; weak D call: TRBD2 (6 bases). The CDR3 extends over 14 amino acids. V was cut by 0 bases and J by 13 bases, with 16 bases left in between. Germline CDR1 and CDR2: LGHNA and YNFKEQ. The CDR3 here is CASSQEQAGSPQFF. The CDR3 DNA sequence: TGTGCCAGCAGCCAAGAACAGGCGGGGAGCCCCCAGTTCTTC.

This chain connects TRBV20-1 to TRBJ2-7, with 7 bases that match TRBD2. Trimming took 0 bases from V and 3 from J; bases not matched to a gene: 5. The CDR3 has 14 residues. Germline V gene lookup returns CDR1 DFQATT and CDR2 SNEGSKA (reference sequence). CDR3 residues: CSARDLAGVYEQYF. CDR3 sequence (DNA): TGCAGTGCTAGAGATTTGGCGGGAGTCTACGAGCAGTACTTC.

This chain uses TRBV2 with TRBJ2-1, with unresolved D. There are 13 residues in the CDR3. Trimming left V 3 bases short and J 6 bases short, with 9 bases between. CDR1 is SNHLY and CDR2 is FYNNEI in the germline V gene. The DNA of the CDR3 is TGTGCCAGCAGTGACGGCGGCGGCAATGAGCAGTTCTTC. Amino acids: CASSDGGGNEQFF.

Comments on this clonotype: At one boundary the junction diverges from the germline segment, which might be a read error. CDR3 in DNA: TGTGCCAGCAGCCAAGTAGCGGGAGTCTACGCGCAGTACTTC. Protein product: CASSQVAGVYAQYF. The genes are TRBV3-1 and TRBJ2-7, with 9 bases aligning to TRBD2. The CDR3 loop spans 14 amino acids. Germline CDR1 is LGHDT and CDR2 is YNNKEL (reference sequence).

This rearrangement joins TRBV5-1 to TRBJ2-1, with 9 bases that match TRBD2. This CDR3 has 15 residues. Germline trimming cut 9 bases from V and 9 bases from J; bases unmatched to any gene: 16. Germline assignment: CDR1 SGHRS and CDR2 YFSETQ. The CDR3 protein is CATGPGGRGGLEQFF. The DNA of the CDR3 is TGCGCCACAGGCCCTGGCGGGAGGGGAGGTCTTGAGCAGTTCTTC.

This clonotype was counted only a few times. The rearrangement links TRBV12-3 or TRBV12-4 to TRBJ1-1, with 10 bases identical to TRBD1. The CDR3 is made up of 14 amino acids. Trimming removed 6 bases from V and 4 bases from J; junction bases left unmatched: 5. The DNA of the CDR3 is TGTGCCAGCAGAGACAGGGGGCGGGTCACTGAAGCTTTCTTT. Its translation: CASRDRGRVTEAFF.

This clonotype was recorded a few times. CDR3 in DNA: TGTGCCAGCAGTTCTGGGGGCATCTCCTACGAGCAGTACTTC. Translated, it gives CASSSGGISYEQYF. The chain combines TRBV6-5 with TRBJ2-7, with D possibly being TRBD1 (6 bases). The CDR3 covers 14 residues. From germline, CDR1 is MNHEY and CDR2 SVGAGI. Trimming stripped 4 bases from V and 0 bases from J, with 10 bases between.

The V gene is TRBV10-3, the J gene TRBJ2-5, with 10 bases identical to TRBD2. The CDR3 runs 14 residues. Germline loops: CDR1 ENHRY, CDR2 SYGVKD. Trimming at V came to 3 bases and at J to 5 bases, leaving 3 bases not matched to a gene. In DNA form, the CDR3 reads TGTGCCATCAGTGACAGCGGGAGGGTCGAGACCCAGTACTTC. Its translation is CAISDSGRVETQYF.

This clonotype was counted ten times or more. V gene TRBV6-5 combines with J gene TRBJ1-2; 8 bases are shared with TRBD1. The CDR3 spans 15 residues. CDR1 is MNHEY and CDR2 is SVGAGI in the germline V gene. V gave up 0 bases and J gave up 6 bases; unmatched junction bases: 6. CDR3: CASSYSSGGLNGYTF. CDR3 nucleotides: TGTGCCAGCAGTTACTCGTCAGGGGGCCTCAATGGCTACACCTTC.

This clonotype turned up a few times. The chain uses TRBV6-5 and TRBJ1-6; D remains ambiguous. Trimming took off 0 bases at V and 3 bases at J, with 12 bases between the two ends. CDR1 is MNHEY, CDR2 SVGAGI, per germline. CDR3 length equals 17 residues. For the CDR3, the DNA is TGTGCCAGCAGTTACTCGAGCGGGTACGGCTATAATTCACCCCTCCACTTT. Amino acids: CASSYSSGYGYNSPLHF.

This sequence joins TRBV29-1 and TRBJ1-2; D is uncertain. Germline V gene sequence: CDR1 SQVTM, CDR2 ANQGSEA. The CDR3 is 13 residues long. V was shortened by 0 bases and J by 5 bases, with 10 bases between the two germline ends. The CDR3 protein is CSVEDRSWYGYTF. CDR3 sequence (DNA): TGCAGCGTTGAAGATCGCAGCTGGTATGGCTACACCTTC.

The rearrangement uses TRBV29-1 and TRBJ1-5; 7 nucleotides agree with TRBD1. The germline V gene has CDR1 SQVTM and CDR2 ANQGSEA. CDR3 length equals 14 residues. Germline trimming cut 4 bases from V and 4 bases from J; bases unmatched to any gene: 7. This CDR3 reads CSVVGTDLNQPQHF. The CDR3 DNA reads TGCAGCGTTGTGGGGACAGACTTGAATCAGCCCCAGCATTTT.

This clonotype was seen more than once but under ten times. V and J are TRBV4-2 and TRBJ2-7, with 9 bases matching TRBD1. Germline lookup yields CDR1 LGHNA and CDR2 YNFKEQ. V was clipped by 1 base and J by 7 bases; unmatched bases: 8. The CDR3 has 15 amino acids. The CDR3 DNA sequence: TGTGCCAGCAGCCAAGGCGGTGACAGGGGGTTTGAGCAGTACTTC. The encoded protein is CASSQGGDRGFEQYF.

This clonotype was seen many times. J is TRBJ2-7 and V is TRBV20-1; perhaps TRBD2 as D (7 bases). V was cut by 6 bases and J by 2 bases, with 11 bases left in between. The germline V gene has CDR1 DFQATT and CDR2 SNEGSKA (reference sequence). The CDR3 covers 12 residues. The DNA for the CDR3 is TGCAGTGCGAGGGGGGGGACCTACGAGCAGTACTTC. It specifies CSARGGTYEQYF.

This clonotype has more than one count but fewer than ten. The V gene is TRBV10-3, the J gene TRBJ2-5; tentatively, D is TRBD1 or TRBD2 (6 bases each). This CDR3 has 15 residues. In germline, CDR1 is ENHRY, CDR2 SYGVKD. Between the trimmed V and J ends, which lost 4 bases and 0 bases, there was a span of 12 bases. For the CDR3, the DNA is TGTGCCATCAGTGCCGGGGGCGGGTACCAAGAGACCCAGTACTTC. Protein: CAISAGGGYQETQYF.

This clonotype was seen a few times. The J gene is TRBJ2-1, the V gene TRBV20-1; D possibly matches TRBD1 or TRBD2 (5 bases each). CDR1 DFQATT and CDR2 SNEGSKA come from the germline V gene (reference sequence). CDR3 length equals 15 residues. V gave up 1 base and J gave up 0 bases, with 10 bases separating them. The CDR3 DNA follows: TGCAGTGCTAGAGTCGATGGGGGCTCCTACAATGAGCAGTTCTTC. Amino acid sequence: CSARVDGGSYNEQFF.

V is TRBV3-1 and J is TRBJ1-2, with D perhaps matching TRBD1 (6 bases). Germline V gene lookup returns CDR1 LGHDT and CDR2 YNNKEL (reference sequence). The V end was cut by 2 bases, the J end by 3 bases, with 19 bases between. The CDR3 contains 17 residues. CDR3 DNA sequence: TGTGCCAGCAGCCAAACACTCACAGGGACCCCGGACTATGGCTACACCTTC. It codes for CASSQTLTGTPDYGYTF.

This clonotype was seen a few times. V usage is TRBV6-2 or TRBV6-3 and J usage is TRBJ2-1; 10 bases match TRBD2. V shed 6 bases and J 9 bases; nucleotides not matched to a gene: 8. This CDR3 has 14 residues. The germline CDR1 and CDR2 sequences are MNHEY and SVGEGT. CDR3 in amino acids: CASRPGTSVGEQFF. CDR3 bases: TGTGCCAGCAGACCCGGGACTAGCGTGGGTGAGCAGTTCTTC.

This clonotype has more than one count but fewer than ten. V is TRBV4-3 and J is TRBJ2-2; the D gene is possibly TRBD1 (6 bases). CDR1 and CDR2 (germline): LGHNA, YSLEER. The V gene lost 2 bases and the J gene lost 0 bases, with 10 bases spanning the gap. This CDR3 has 16 amino acids. The CDR3 loop reads CASSQTTGPNTGELFF. The CDR3 nucleotides read TGCGCCAGCAGCCAAACGACAGGTCCGAACACCGGGGAGCTGTTTTTT.

This clonotype has just a few counts. This chain links TRBV29-1 with TRBJ1-4, with D maybe TRBD1 (5 bases). V lost 7 bases, J lost 7 bases, and 13 bases lay in between. Germline CDR1 is SQVTM and CDR2 is ANQGSEA. The CDR3 contains 12 residues. The CDR3 region has the DNA TGCAGCGCTGGGGCTAGAGGTGAAAAACTGTTTTTT. Its translation is CSAGARGEKLFF.

In this sample, this clonotype turned up many times. The V gene is TRBV20-1, the J gene TRBJ1-5; D unclear. The V and J ends lost 3 bases and 6 bases respectively, with 15 bases between them. CDR1 DFQATT and CDR2 SNEGSKA come from the germline V gene (reference sequence). The CDR3 is 14 amino acids. The CDR3 DNA follows: TGCAGTGCTAGCGAAAACAGTTACAGTCAGCCCCAGCATTTT. Its protein is CSASENSYSQPQHF.

The sample holds a few counts of this clonotype. This chain links TRBV20-1 with TRBJ1-1; 7 nucleotides agree with TRBD1. CDR1 and CDR2 (germline): DFQATT, SNEGSKA (reference sequence). The ends lost 5 bases at V and 14 bases at J; junction bases unmatched: 8. This CDR3 contains 10 residues. CDR3 sequence (DNA): TGCAGTGCTTTAGTACAGGGGCACTTCTTT. The encoded protein is CSALVQGHFF.